This T cell receptor (beta chain) was obtained from a study of blood T cell repertoires in COVID-19. Method: immunoSEQ multiplex PCR; TCRdb's copy keeps in-frame clones and lacks some. The sample includes about 86,000 clones, about nine tenths of them seen just once. V lost 3 bases to trimming and J lost 5 bases; unmatched junction nucleotides: 9. Germline CDR1 reads SGHDN; CDR2 reads FVKESK. There are 17 residues in the CDR3. The chain carries TRBV14 and TRBJ1-4; 10 nucleotides align to TRBD1. The sequence was collected from a human donor in a cohort sampled during active COVID-19. The material sequenced was peripheral blood. Here the CDR3 DNA reads TGTGCCAGCAGCCATATAGGAGGGACAGGGGCGAATGAAAAACTGTTTTTT. Translation gives CASSHIGGTGANEKLFF.